These T cell receptor beta chains were read from a single sample in a study of blood T cell repertoires in COVID-19. The data were produced by immunoSEQ multiplex PCR, yet TCRdb's version contains in-frame clones alone and is incomplete. The sample shows 180,000 or so clones, around nine tenths of them seen only once. Sequenced material: peripheral blood. The receptor source for this set is a man aged 18 to 29 with active or convalescent COVID-19. Each CDR3 is given with its conserved first and last residue. The D gene is left open where the match is weak. The size of a clone is reported for some rows only, either as once, few or many, or as a class for expanded clones.

- TRBJ2-5 TRBV10-3 TRBD1 TGTGCCATCAGTGGGGGACAGCAAGAGACCCAGTACTTC CAISGGQQETQYF
- TRBJ1-1 TRBV19 - TGTGCCAGTAGTACCCCCCCAGGGCAAAGGGTTGAAGCTTTCTTT CASSTPPGQRVEAFF
- TRBJ1-1 TRBV6-5 - TGTGCCAGCAGCCAAACTCCCTTCATGAACACTGAAGCTTTCTTT CASSQTPFMNTEAFF
- TRBJ2-2 TRBV19 TRBD2 TGTGCCATTGGGCCCCAGCGGGAGCCGAACACCGGGGAGCTGTTTTTT CAIGPQREPNTGELFF
few TRBJ1-4 TRBV6-5 - TGTGCCAGCAGCGGACAGTACACTAATGAAAAACTGTTTTTT CASSGQYTNEKLFF
- TRBJ1-1 TRBV9 - TGTGCCAGCAGCGTAGTAAACAGGGCGAACACTGAAGCTTTCTTT CASSVVNRANTEAFF
- TRBJ1-4 TRBV6-5 - TGTGCCAGCAGGTCCCCCCGGGGAGGCGAAAAACTGTTTTTT CASRSPRGGEKLFF
- TRBJ1-3 TRBV7-6 - TGTGCCAGCAGCTTAGAATGGCTCCCGGCAGGAGGAAACACCATATATTTT CASSLEWLPAGGNTIYF
- TRBJ1-6 TRBV5-4 - TGTGCCAGCGGAGGGACGGGTACGAATTCACCCCTCCACTTT CASGGTGTNSPLHF
- TRBJ2-7 TRBV5-1 TRBD1 TGCGCCAGCACCCCCTCGGGGACAGGGGCCTACGAGCAGTACTTC CASTPSGTGAYEQYF
- TRBJ2-2 TRBV4-2 - TGTGCCAGCAGCCTCCGGGTCCTGCAGGGGGAGCTGTTTTTT CASSLRVLQGELFF
- TRBJ1-1 TRBV28 - TGTGCCAGCAGTTCCCTCAGCCTCAAGGAGATAGCTTTCTTT CASSSLSLKEIAFF
- TRBJ1-5 TRBV28 TRBD1 TGTGCCAGCAGTCCGACCACGCCGGGACAGGGACATCAGCCCCAGCATTTT CASSPTTPGQGHQPQHF
- TRBJ1-2 TRBV2 - TGTGCCAGCAGCCAGACAAGATATGGCTACACCTTC CASSQTRYGYTF
- TRBJ2-7 TRBV28 - TGTGCCAGCTGTGGGTGGGAGCCTTACGAGCAGTACTTC CASCGWEPYEQYF
- TRBJ1-3 TRBV3-1/TRBV3-2 - TGTGCCAGCAGCCACGCCCCGCAGGGGAACACCATATATTTT CASSHAPQGNTIYF
- TRBJ1-1 TRBV6-5 - TGTGCCAGCAGCCCATCTGGACACTTAGAAGCTTTCTTT CASSPSGHLEAFF
few TRBJ2-2 TRBV18 - TGTGCCAGCTCACCAAGAACCCCAGGTCAGGGCGGGGAGCTGTTTTTT CASSPRTPGQGGELFF
- TRBJ2-7 TRBV11-3 TRBD1 TGTGCCAGCAGCCAGGACAGGGCAGAGCAGTACTTC CASSQDRAEQYF
- TRBJ1-1 TRBV7-3 - TGTGCCAGCAGCCTAGACCTGAACACTGAAGCTTTCTTT CASSLDLNTEAFF
- TRBJ1-4 TRBV5-5 - TGTGCCAGCAGCCTAGGGCTACAGGCTAGTGAAAAACTGTTTTTT CASSLGLQASEKLFF
- TRBJ1-5 TRBV6-6 - TGTGCCAGCTCTAGGGGGGGAGGAGTTCAGCCCCAGCATTTT CASSRGGGVQPQHF
- TRBJ1-1 TRBV10-1 - TGCGCCAGCAGTGAGTACGGCACTGAAGCTTTCTTT CASSEYGTEAFF
- TRBJ2-2 TRBV27 TRBD1 TGTGCCAGCAGTTTATTGGGACAGGTGAACACCGGGGAGCTGTTTTTT CASSLLGQVNTGELFF
once TRBJ2-3 TRBV4-2 - TGTGCCAGCAGCCATTTCCGGGGAGGACCGGACAAGGCGCAGTATTTT CASSHFRGGPDKAQYF
- TRBJ1-6 TRBV11-2 TRBD1 TGTGCCAGCAGCAAAGACGGGGACAGGGCTCGTTCACCCCTCCACTTT CASSKDGDRARSPLHF
- TRBJ1-3 TRBV11-2 - TGTGCCAGCAGCTTAGATCTGGCGGTTGGAAACACCATATATTTT CASSLDLAVGNTIYF
- TRBJ2-3 TRBV24-1 - TGTGCCACCAGTGATTTGGCGGCTAGCACAGATACGCAGTATTTT CATSDLAASTDTQYF
- TRBJ2-3 TRBV5-1 - TGCGCCAGCAGCTTGGACGGGAGACTAACAGATACGCAGTATTTT CASSLDGRLTDTQYF
- TRBJ2-3 TRBV6-1 - TGTGCCAGCAGTGAAGTCCCCGGAGGGGATACGCAGTATTTT CASSEVPGGDTQYF
few TRBJ1-5 TRBV27 - TGTGCCAGCAGTCCCCGGCCCCGGGATAGCAATCAGCCCCAGCATTTT CASSPRPRDSNQPQHF
- TRBJ1-1 TRBV11-3 - TGTGCCAGCAGCTTACTTCGGGTTTTCAGGAACACTGAAGCTTTCTTT CASSLLRVFRNTEAFF
once TRBJ2-3 TRBV5-4 - TGTGCCAGCCCATCGGGGGGCAGAAGCACAGATACGCAGTATTTT CASPSGGRSTDTQYF
- TRBJ1-5 TRBV29-1 - TGCAGCGTTCCCTATGGGCGCAATCAGCCCCAGCATTTT CSVPYGRNQPQHF
once TRBJ1-2 TRBV20-1 - TGCAGTGCTAGTCTTCGACTATTGGCGGCCGATGGCTACACCTTC CSASLRLLAADGYTF
- TRBJ1-1 TRBV6-5 - TGTGCCAGCAGTCGGCTTCGGGACACTGAAGCTTTCTTT CASSRLRDTEAFF
- TRBJ1-2 TRBV4-1 TRBD1 TGCGCCAGCAGCCAGCCCGGGACAGTCTATGGCTACACCTTC CASSQPGTVYGYTF
- TRBJ2-5 TRBV27 TRBD2 TGTGCCAGCAACGGGGGGGGAGAGACCCAGTACTTC CASNGGGETQYF
- TRBJ1-2 TRBV7-9 - TGTGCCAGCAGCTTATCGGAGGAAAGACACCTCTATGGCTACACCTTC CASSLSEERHLYGYTF
- TRBJ1-1 TRBV7-2 - TGTGCCAGCGGGGGCCACGCGACTGAAGCTTTCTTT CASGGHATEAFF
- TRBJ2-7 TRBV10-3 - TGTGCCATCAGCCCCACCCCAGGGTCGCTATCCTACGAGCAGTACTTC CAISPTPGSLSYEQYF
- TRBJ1-1 TRBV18 TRBD1 TGTGCCAGCTCACCACCGGACAGGGGGGACAATACTGAAGCTTTCTTT CASSPPDRGDNTEAFF
- TRBJ1-1 TRBV5-1 - TGCGCCAGCAGCTTGGGGTTTAGCTCGTCGGACACTGAAGCTTTCTTT CASSLGFSSSDTEAFF
once TRBJ1-1 TRBV28 TRBD1 TGTGCCAGCAGTCCCCCCCAAAGGGGGCATCCTGAAGCTTTCTTT CASSPPQRGHPEAFF
- TRBJ2-1 TRBV19 TRBD2 TGTGCCACCCACTTAACTAGCGGGGCTTACAATGAGCAGTTCTTC CATHLTSGAYNEQFF
- TRBJ2-7 TRBV4-2 - TGTGCCAGCAGCCAAGGTGAGGGAACGCGCTACGAGCAGTACTTC CASSQGEGTRYEQYF
once TRBJ2-3 TRBV27 - TGTGCCAGCAGTTTAGGGCCCGACCCTAGCACAGATACGCAGTATTTT CASSLGPDPSTDTQYF
- TRBJ2-3 TRBV12-5 - TGTGCTACCCAGACAGATACGCAGTATTTT CATQTDTQYF
- TRBJ1-5 TRBV6-6 TRBD1 TGTGCCAGCAGTCGACAGGGGGCGGGGGCAGGTCAGCCCCAGCATTTT CASSRQGAGAGQPQHF
- TRBJ2-1 TRBV5-1 TRBD2 TGCGCCAGCAGCGTGGGAGCGGGAGATAGTGAGCAGTTCTTC CASSVGAGDSEQFF
- TRBJ1-2 TRBV7-2 TRBD1 TGTGCCAGCAGCTTTAGGGTGACAGGGGGAGGAAGCTACACCTTC CASSFRVTGGGSYTF
- TRBJ2-5 TRBV7-4 - TGTGCCAGCAGCTCATGTGCGCTAGGATACCAAGAGACCCAGTACTTC CASSSCALGYQETQYF